The 16 T cell receptor beta chains presented below share a single source sample, sequenced in a study of blood T cells in healthy people across ages. PCR was performed a second time for about 6 to 12 cycles using a sample-barcoded 5' primer and a J-beta primer mix. TCRdb used MiXCR to reprocess the 5' RACE reads, holding one entry per CDR3 protein. The sample contains around 990,000 distinct CDR3 sequences, under 30% of which appear only once. This same sample was also part of a study on T cells of mothers and their children.

The specimen was blood. The receptors come from a girl aged 2 to 9 in good health.

The CDR3 sequence: CASSYGVKNTGELFF. The CDR3 DNA reads TGTGCCAGCAGTTACGGCGTCAAAAACACCGGGGAGCTGTTTTTT. The gene calls are TRBV6-5 and TRBJ2-2; D unclear. The CDR3 spans 15 residues. Trimming pared 2 bases from V and 2 bases from J, leaving 9 bases between. Germline CDR1 MNHEY, CDR2 SVGAGI.

This clonotype was recorded a few times. The chain combines TRBV29-1 with TRBJ2-7; D is unclear. There are 12 residues in the CDR3. V dropped 4 bases and J dropped 2 bases, with 9 bases sitting between them. From germline, CDR1 is SQVTM and CDR2 ANQGSEA. The CDR3 DNA reads as TGCAGCGTTGCCGGCTACACCTACGAGCAGTACTTC. It yields the protein CSVAGYTYEQYF.

A few counts support this clonotype. The V gene is TRBV7-8, the J gene TRBJ2-3, with TRBD2 matching over 9 bases. Germline CDR1 and CDR2: SGHVS and FQNEAQ. The V gene end was trimmed by 5 bases and the J gene end by 7 bases; junction bases not matched to a gene: 13. This CDR3 has 16 amino acids. CDR3 nucleotides: TGTGCCAGCAGCCACCGGCTGGCGGGAGGGCTCAATACGCAGTATTTT. Translation gives CASSHRLAGGLNTQYF.

This clonotype was observed a few times. The rearrangement links TRBV10-2 to TRBJ1-1, with no clear D. This CDR3 contains 12 residues. In germline, CDR1 is WSHSY, CDR2 SAAADI. With 6 bases removed from V and 1 base from J, the gap between germline ends came to 6 bases. In nucleotides, the CDR3 is TGCGCCAGCAGAAACCGGAACACTGAAGCTTTCTTT. This encodes CASRNRNTEAFF.

The chain links TRBV5-1 to TRBJ1-1, with 9 bases aligning to TRBD1. CDR1 and CDR2 (germline): SGHRS, YFSETQ. This CDR3 region has 14 residues. The V segment lost 7 bases and the J segment 3 bases; nucleotides outside the gene matches: 7. CDR3 in DNA: TGCGCCAGCCAGACGACAGGGGGGGACACTGAAGCTTTCTTT. It encodes CASQTTGGDTEAFF.

V usage is TRBV29-1 and J usage is TRBJ1-2, with D unresolved. This CDR3 spans 13 amino acids. Trimming took off 4 bases at V and 8 bases at J, with 17 bases between the two ends. Germline CDR1 and CDR2: SQVTM and ANQGSEA. The CDR3 bases are TGCAGCGTTGTTAAATCTTACGTAGAGGGCTACACCTTC. Translating it yields CSVVKSYVEGYTF.

This clonotype was seen only a few times. V usage is TRBV4-2 and J usage is TRBJ1-4, with D uncertain. This CDR3 has 15 residues. Germline CDR1 LGHNA, CDR2 YNFKEQ. V gave up 4 bases and J gave up 2 bases, with 11 bases separating them. Written as DNA, the CDR3 is TGTGCCAGCAGCCGCTCGGTGCCGACTAATGAAAAACTGTTTTTT. Translation: CASSRSVPTNEKLFF.

The gene calls are TRBV20-1 and TRBJ2-4; 10 nucleotides align to TRBD2. Germline V gives CDR1 DFQATT, CDR2 SNEGSKA (reference sequence). CDR3 length: 14 residues. The trim removed 3 bases at V and 6 bases at J, leaving 5 bases unmatched. DNA for the CDR3: TGCAGTGCTAGTCGGGTAGCGGGGGGAAACATTCAGTACTTC. This translates into CSASRVAGGNIQYF.

This clonotype turned up a few times. CDR3 DNA: TGTGCCAGCAGTTTGAAGGGGGCCGTCTACGAGCAGTACTTC. Its protein is CASSLKGAVYEQYF. The chain employs TRBV6-5 and TRBJ2-7; 7 nucleotides match TRBD1. V was pared by 4 bases and J by 3 bases, with 6 bases of the junction left unmatched. This CDR3 region has 14 residues. The germline CDR1 and CDR2 sequences are MNHEY and SVGAGI.

J is TRBJ1-2 and V is TRBV11-2; D is ambiguous. CDR3 length equals 13 residues. The germline CDR1 and CDR2 sequences are SGHAT and FQNNGV. The germline V and J ends were trimmed by 3 bases and 6 bases, with 11 bases remaining between them. CDR3 residues: CASSFRPVDGYTF. CDR3 coding DNA: TGTGCCAGCAGCTTCCGCCCAGTAGATGGCTACACCTTC.

This clonotype was seen just once. The rearrangement uses TRBV5-4 and TRBJ2-1, with D perhaps TRBD1 (5 bases). CDR3 length: 15 residues. V dropped 0 bases and J dropped 7 bases, with 14 bases sitting between them. The germline CDR1 and CDR2 sequences are SGHNT and YYREEE (reference sequence). CDR3 region: CASSLAWGTGNEQFF. The CDR3, as DNA: TGTGCCAGCAGCTTGGCCTGGGGCACCGGGAATGAGCAGTTCTTC.

This clonotype was seen a handful of times. The J gene is TRBJ2-5, the V gene TRBV20-1, with 11 bases matching TRBD2. V lost 6 bases to trimming and J lost 5 bases; unmatched junction nucleotides: 17. Looked up from germline, CDR1 is DFQATT and CDR2 is SNEGSKA (reference sequence). This CDR3 has 17 amino acids. As DNA, the CDR3 is TGCAGTGCCCCGACTCTAGCGGGGGGCATCCTAGTGGAGACCCAGTACTTC. This translates into CSAPTLAGGILVETQYF.

There are a few counts of this clonotype. The chain links TRBV3-1 to TRBJ2-7; TRBD1 is a possible D gene (5 bases). The CDR3 extends over 12 amino acids. V lost 5 bases and J 3 bases, leaving 8 bases between the germline ends. The germline V gene has CDR1 LGHDT and CDR2 YNNKEL (reference sequence). Written as DNA, the CDR3 is TGTGCCAGCAGCGCGACAGACTACGAGCAGTACTTC. Protein sequence: CASSATDYEQYF.

The chain employs TRBV24-1 and TRBJ1-1, with D perhaps matching TRBD1 (5 bases). Trimming cost V 10 bases and J 0 bases, with 11 bases left between them. CDR1 is KGHDR, CDR2 SFDVKD, per germline. This CDR3 is built from 13 residues. CDR3 nucleotides: TGTGCCACGTCACGAGGGGTGAACACTGAAGCTTTCTTT. Its protein product is CATSRGVNTEAFF.

This chain connects TRBV21-1 to TRBJ1-6; the DNA was not compared with TRBD1, the D call given in the table. TRBV21-1 is assigned pseudogene status. The CDR3 consists of 23 residues. The CDR3 DNA reads TGTGCCAGCAGCAAACGGTTGTTCCAAAGGGGGCCCCTGGAAGAGATCACAAATTCACCCCTCCACTTT. It is translated as CASSKRLFQRGPLEEITNSPLHF.

V is TRBV6-6 and J is TRBJ2-7; no definite D call. Germline V lookup: CDR1 MNHNY, CDR2 SVGAGI (reference sequence). The CDR3 extends over 13 amino acids. V was clipped by 7 bases and J by 5 bases, with 15 bases between them. The DNA of the CDR3 is TGTGCCAGCACTAATTATACTGGGGACGAGCAGTACTTC. Translated: CASTNYTGDEQYF.